This T cell receptor (beta chain) was identified during a study of T-cell memory formation after mild COVID-19. At the level of the study: The two donors had largely donor-specific TCR clusters. Findings of the study overall: Clones that contracted clustered mainly in CM and EM if CD4+ and in EMRA if CD8+. Contracting clones from day 15 to 85 showed balanced CD4/CD8; later expanders favored CD4+.

One entry per CDR3 protein results from TCRdb running MiXCR on the 5' RACE reads. The sample records about 360,000 distinct CDR3 sequences, about an eighth being singletons. The V and J ends lost 0 bases and 5 bases respectively, with 14 bases between them. The CDR3 covers 15 residues. Per germline, CDR1 DFQATT and CDR2 SNEGSKA (reference sequence). Concerning this clonotype itself: The antigen remains undetermined.

The clonotype was recovered from a young man who had mild COVID-19 (a few samples of this study predate the infection). Cell type and time point are not known. Sequencing was performed on PBMCs or a T cell subset sorted from them (not recorded which). This rearrangement joins TRBV20-1 to TRBJ2-1; D is perhaps TRBD1 or TRBD2 (5 bases each). CDR3: CSARDGQVGHNEQFF. In nucleotides, the CDR3 is TGCAGTGCTAGAGATGGTCAGGTGGGACACAATGAGCAGTTCTTC.